This is a list of T cell receptor beta chains from one sample in a study of cytomegalovirus exposure and HLA in healthy donors. TCRdb's copy holds only in-frame clones and misses some; the assay was immunoSEQ multiplex PCR. Among 150,000 to 200,000 clones, about four fifths were seen once, and the ten largest hold 0.38%. Material: PBMCs. The receptors were sampled from a boy aged 2-15 years in good health and CMV-seronegative. Each CDR3 is given with its conserved first and last residue. Fields, in order: J gene, D gene, clone size, V gene, CDR3 DNA, CDR3 protein. A D gene is named only where the DNA matches it firmly. Clone size is shown for a subset of rows, as once, few, many or a class of expanded clone.

>TRBJ2-4|TRBD2|-|TRBV5-1
TGCGCCAGCAGCTTTTGGGCTAGCGGGGTCAGAGCCAAAAACATTCAGTACTTC
CASSFWASGVRAKNIQYF
>TRBJ1-2|-|-|TRBV7-8
TGTGCCAGCACTATGACCTCCGGGGGCTATGGCTACACCTTC
CASTMTSGGYGYTF
>TRBJ2-7|TRBD1|-|TRBV5-6
TGTGCCAGCAGCTTGACAGGGGGTACCTACGAGCAGTACTTC
CASSLTGGTYEQYF
>TRBJ2-2|-|few|TRBV6-5
TGTGCCAGCAGTTACACGTCACAGAACACCGGGGAGCTGTTTTTT
CASSYTSQNTGELFF
>TRBJ2-7|TRBD1|-|TRBV27
TGTGCCAGCAGACGACGACAGGGAATCTACGAGCAGTACTTC
CASRRRQGIYEQYF
>TRBJ2-1|TRBD2|-|TRBV7-9
TGTGCCAGCAGGCCGGAGCGGGGCGAATCGTACAATGAGCAGTTCTTC
CASRPERGESYNEQFF
>TRBJ2-7|TRBD1|once|TRBV4-2
TGTGCCAGCAGCCAAGAAGGGACAGGTTTCTACGAGCAGTACTTC
CASSQEGTGFYEQYF
>TRBJ1-1|-|once|TRBV27
TGTGCCAGCAGTTTAATGGCGAACACTGAAGCTTTCTTT
CASSLMANTEAFF
>TRBJ2-3|TRBD2|-|TRBV10-3
TGTGCCATCAGTGAAGGGACTAGCGGGAGTGGAGATACGCAGTATTTT
CAISEGTSGSGDTQYF
>TRBJ2-2|TRBD1|-|TRBV4-1
TGCGCCAGCAGCCGGACAGGACCTAACACCGGGGAGCTGTTTTTT
CASSRTGPNTGELFF
>TRBJ1-1|-|-|TRBV10-1
TGCGCCAGCAGTGAGAGAGGGGGCACTGAAGCTTTCTTT
CASSERGGTEAFF
>TRBJ1-3|-|-|TRBV30
TGTGCCTGCCCGGAGGTAGGATCTGGAAACACCATATATTTT
CACPEVGSGNTIYF
>TRBJ2-3|TRBD1|-|TRBV4-1
TGCGCCAGCAGCCCAACCGGGACAGGGAACGCAGATACGCAGTATTTT
CASSPTGTGNADTQYF
>TRBJ2-1|TRBD2|-|TRBV12-5
TGTGCTAGTGGTTTGGTTATGGGGCTAGCGGGAGAATCTGAGCAGTTCTTC
CASGLVMGLAGESEQFF
>TRBJ2-3|TRBD2|-|TRBV4-2
TGTGCCAGCAGCCAACTTCCTCTGGGGGCTAGCGGGAGATGGGGCACAGATACGCAGTATTTT
CASSQLPLGASGRWGTDTQYF
>TRBJ1-6|-|once|TRBV5-1
TGCGCCATCAAATTATATAGGGACAAGAGCTCCTATAATTCACCCCTCCACTTT
CAIKLYRDKSSYNSPLHF
>TRBJ2-7|TRBD2|-|TRBV7-2
TGTGCCAGCAGCCGCTTACGACTAGCGGGAGGGTTTTACGAGCAGTACTTC
CASSRLRLAGGFYEQYF
>TRBJ1-2|TRBD1|-|TRBV6-5
TGTGCCAGCAGTTACTCCGTGACAGGGGGCGGTGGCTACACCTTC
CASSYSVTGGGGYTF
>TRBJ2-2|-|-|TRBV11-3
TGTGCCAGCAGCTCAGGACAAGTGAACACCGGGGAGCTGTTTTTT
CASSSGQVNTGELFF
>TRBJ2-1|TRBD1|-|TRBV5-1
TGCGCCAGCAGCGACACAGGGGGCTCCTACAATGAGCAGTTCTTC
CASSDTGGSYNEQFF
>TRBJ2-1|TRBD2|-|TRBV7-9
TGTGCCAGCAGCTTAGCGCGGTCTAGCGGGAGAGTTGAGCAGTTCTTC
CASSLARSSGRVEQFF
>TRBJ2-7|-|-|TRBV5-6
TGTGCCAGCAGCTTAAGGGAGGCCCCCTACGAGCAGTACTTC
CASSLREAPYEQYF
>TRBJ2-7|TRBD2|-|TRBV6-6
TGTGCCAGTATCGGGACTAGCGGGAGCTACGAGCAGTACTTC
CASIGTSGSYEQYF
>TRBJ1-2|-|-|TRBV19
TGTGCCAGTACCCCGGGGGGGGCAATCTATGGCTACACCTTC
CASTPGGAIYGYTF
>TRBJ1-1|-|-|TRBV28
TGTGCCACCCGGCGGCCAATTAAAGGTGAGACTGAAGCTTTCTTT
CATRRPIKGETEAFF
>TRBJ2-7|TRBD2|-|TRBV19
TGTGCCAGTAGTATAGGGTTCGGGAGGACTAACGAGCAGTACTTC
CASSIGFGRTNEQYF
>TRBJ2-7|TRBD1|-|TRBV7-2
TGTGCCAGCAGCTTGACGCAGGGGGCTGACGAGCAGTACTTC
CASSLTQGADEQYF
>TRBJ2-7|TRBD2|-|TRBV28
TGTGCCAGCAGTTTGCAACTAGCGGGAACCTCCTACGAGCAGTACTTC
CASSLQLAGTSYEQYF
>TRBJ2-7|TRBD2|once|TRBV19
TGTGCCAGTAGTAAAACACTTACTAGCGGCTCCTACGAGCAGTACTTC
CASSKTLTSGSYEQYF
>TRBJ2-5|TRBD2|-|TRBV19
TGTGCCAGTAGTATAGAACTAGCGGACCAAGAGACCCAGTACTTC
CASSIELADQETQYF
>TRBJ2-5|-|-|TRBV6-5
TGTGCCAGCAGTCGGGGGGCTGAGGCCCAGTACTTC
CASSRGAEAQYF